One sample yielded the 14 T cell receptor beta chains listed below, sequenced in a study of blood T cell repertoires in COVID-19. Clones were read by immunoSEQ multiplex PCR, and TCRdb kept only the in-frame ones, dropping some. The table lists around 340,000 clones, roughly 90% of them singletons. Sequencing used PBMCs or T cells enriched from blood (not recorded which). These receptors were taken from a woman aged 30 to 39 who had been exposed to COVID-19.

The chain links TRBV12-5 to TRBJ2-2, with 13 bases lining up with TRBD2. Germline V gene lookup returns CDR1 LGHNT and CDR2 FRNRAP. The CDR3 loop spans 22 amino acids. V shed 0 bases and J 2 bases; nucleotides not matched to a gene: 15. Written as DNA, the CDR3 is TGTGCTAGTGGTTTGGTACGGGGACTAGCGGGACTTCCCGAGGTTAACACCGGGGAGCTGTTTTTT. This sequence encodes CASGLVRGLAGLPEVNTGELFF.

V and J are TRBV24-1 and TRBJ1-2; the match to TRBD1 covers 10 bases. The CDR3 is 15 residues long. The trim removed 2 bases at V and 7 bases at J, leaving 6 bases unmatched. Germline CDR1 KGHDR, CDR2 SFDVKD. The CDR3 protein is CATSDSGQGVGGYTF. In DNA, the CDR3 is TGTGCCACCAGTGATTCCGGACAGGGGGTAGGTGGCTACACCTTC.

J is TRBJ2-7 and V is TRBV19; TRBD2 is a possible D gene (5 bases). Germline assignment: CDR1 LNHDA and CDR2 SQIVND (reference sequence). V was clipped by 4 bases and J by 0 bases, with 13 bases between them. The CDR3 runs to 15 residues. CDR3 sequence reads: CASSTPDSGSYEQYF. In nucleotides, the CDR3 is TGTGCCAGTAGTACTCCGGACTCCGGCTCCTACGAGCAGTACTTC.

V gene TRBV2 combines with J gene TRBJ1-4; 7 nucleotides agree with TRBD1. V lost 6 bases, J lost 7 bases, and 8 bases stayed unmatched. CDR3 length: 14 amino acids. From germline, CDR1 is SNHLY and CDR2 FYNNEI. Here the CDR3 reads CASSSLTGREKLFF. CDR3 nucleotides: TGTGCCAGCAGCTCATTGACAGGGCGTGAAAAACTGTTTTTT.

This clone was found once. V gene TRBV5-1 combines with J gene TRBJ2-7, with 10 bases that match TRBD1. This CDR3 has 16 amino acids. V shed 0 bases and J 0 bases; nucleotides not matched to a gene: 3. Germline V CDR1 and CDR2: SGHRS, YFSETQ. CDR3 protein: CASSLVGTGDSYEQYF. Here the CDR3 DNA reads TGCGCCAGCAGCTTGGTTGGGACAGGGGACTCCTACGAGCAGTACTTC.

In nucleotides, the CDR3 is TGTGCCACCAGCAGCCCCGGGACAGGGATCACTGAAGCTTTCTTT. Translation gives CATSSPGTGITEAFF. The J gene is TRBJ1-1, the V gene TRBV15; 9 positions agree with TRBD1. This CDR3 is built from 15 residues. The V gene end was trimmed by 3 bases and the J gene end by 4 bases; junction bases not matched to a gene: 6. In germline, CDR1 is LNHNV, CDR2 YYDKDF (reference sequence).

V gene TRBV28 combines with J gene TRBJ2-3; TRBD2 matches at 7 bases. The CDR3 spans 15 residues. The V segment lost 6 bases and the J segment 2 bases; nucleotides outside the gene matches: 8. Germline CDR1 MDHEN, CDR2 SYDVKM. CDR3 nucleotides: TGTGCCAGCAGCCAAGCGGGGTTAGCCACAGATACGCAGTATTTT. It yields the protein CASSQAGLATDTQYF.

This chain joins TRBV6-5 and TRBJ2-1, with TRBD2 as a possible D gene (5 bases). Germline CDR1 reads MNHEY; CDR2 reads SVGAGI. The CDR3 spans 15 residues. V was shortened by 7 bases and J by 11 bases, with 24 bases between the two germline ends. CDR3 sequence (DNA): TGTGCCAGCATCTTGGAGAGGGCCGACTCCTCGAAGCAGTTCTTC. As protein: CASILERADSSKQFF.

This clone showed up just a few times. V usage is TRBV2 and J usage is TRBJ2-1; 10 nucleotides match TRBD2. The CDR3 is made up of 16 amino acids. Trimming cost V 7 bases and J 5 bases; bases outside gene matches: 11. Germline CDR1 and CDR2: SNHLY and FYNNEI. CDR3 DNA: TGTGCCAGCATTTTTTCTAGCGGGAGTTCCCACAATGAGCAGTTCTTC. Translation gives CASIFSSGSSHNEQFF.

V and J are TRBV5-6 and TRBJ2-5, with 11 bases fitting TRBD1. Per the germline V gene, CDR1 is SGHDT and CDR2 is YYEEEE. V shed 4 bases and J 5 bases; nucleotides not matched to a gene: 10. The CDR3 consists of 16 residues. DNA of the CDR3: TGTGCCAGCAGCCCGGACAGGGGGCAGTTGAGGGAGACCCAGTACTTC. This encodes CASSPDRGQLRETQYF.

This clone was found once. The DNA of the CDR3 is TGTGCCAGCAGTTTAGTGACAGGGAGCAATCAGCCCCAGCATTTT. Residues: CASSLVTGSNQPQHF. This sequence joins TRBV28 and TRBJ1-5; 7 bases are a match to TRBD1. The germline gives CDR1 MDHEN, CDR2 SYDVKM. The CDR3 sequence is 15 residues long. With 2 bases clipped from V and 1 base from J, the junction kept 2 bases outside the gene matches.

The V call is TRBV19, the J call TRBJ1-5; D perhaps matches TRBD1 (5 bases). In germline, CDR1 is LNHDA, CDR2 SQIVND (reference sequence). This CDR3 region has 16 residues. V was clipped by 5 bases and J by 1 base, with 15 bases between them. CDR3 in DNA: TGTGCCAGTAGTCCAAGGGGCCCCGGCAGCAATCAGCCCCAGCATTTT. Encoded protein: CASSPRGPGSNQPQHF. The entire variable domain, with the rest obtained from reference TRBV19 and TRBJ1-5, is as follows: DGGITQSPKYLFRKEGQNVTLSCEQNLNHDAMYWYRQDPGQGLRLIYYSQIVNDFQKGDIAEGYSVSREKKESFPLTVTSAQKNPTAFYLCASSPRGPGSNQPQHFGDGTRLSIL.

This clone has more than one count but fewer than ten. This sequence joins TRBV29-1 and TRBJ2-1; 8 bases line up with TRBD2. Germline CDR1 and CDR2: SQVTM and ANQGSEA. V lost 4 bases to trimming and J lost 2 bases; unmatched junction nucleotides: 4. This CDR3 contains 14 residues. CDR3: CSVVLAAAYNEQFF. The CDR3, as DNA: TGCAGCGTTGTACTAGCGGCCGCCTACAATGAGCAGTTCTTC.

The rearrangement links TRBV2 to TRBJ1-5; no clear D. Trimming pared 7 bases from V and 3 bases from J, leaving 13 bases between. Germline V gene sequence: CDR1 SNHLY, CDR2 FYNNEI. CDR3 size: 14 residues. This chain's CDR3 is CASTRSQNNQPQHF. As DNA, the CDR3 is TGTGCCAGCACCCGATCCCAGAACAATCAGCCCCAGCATTTT.